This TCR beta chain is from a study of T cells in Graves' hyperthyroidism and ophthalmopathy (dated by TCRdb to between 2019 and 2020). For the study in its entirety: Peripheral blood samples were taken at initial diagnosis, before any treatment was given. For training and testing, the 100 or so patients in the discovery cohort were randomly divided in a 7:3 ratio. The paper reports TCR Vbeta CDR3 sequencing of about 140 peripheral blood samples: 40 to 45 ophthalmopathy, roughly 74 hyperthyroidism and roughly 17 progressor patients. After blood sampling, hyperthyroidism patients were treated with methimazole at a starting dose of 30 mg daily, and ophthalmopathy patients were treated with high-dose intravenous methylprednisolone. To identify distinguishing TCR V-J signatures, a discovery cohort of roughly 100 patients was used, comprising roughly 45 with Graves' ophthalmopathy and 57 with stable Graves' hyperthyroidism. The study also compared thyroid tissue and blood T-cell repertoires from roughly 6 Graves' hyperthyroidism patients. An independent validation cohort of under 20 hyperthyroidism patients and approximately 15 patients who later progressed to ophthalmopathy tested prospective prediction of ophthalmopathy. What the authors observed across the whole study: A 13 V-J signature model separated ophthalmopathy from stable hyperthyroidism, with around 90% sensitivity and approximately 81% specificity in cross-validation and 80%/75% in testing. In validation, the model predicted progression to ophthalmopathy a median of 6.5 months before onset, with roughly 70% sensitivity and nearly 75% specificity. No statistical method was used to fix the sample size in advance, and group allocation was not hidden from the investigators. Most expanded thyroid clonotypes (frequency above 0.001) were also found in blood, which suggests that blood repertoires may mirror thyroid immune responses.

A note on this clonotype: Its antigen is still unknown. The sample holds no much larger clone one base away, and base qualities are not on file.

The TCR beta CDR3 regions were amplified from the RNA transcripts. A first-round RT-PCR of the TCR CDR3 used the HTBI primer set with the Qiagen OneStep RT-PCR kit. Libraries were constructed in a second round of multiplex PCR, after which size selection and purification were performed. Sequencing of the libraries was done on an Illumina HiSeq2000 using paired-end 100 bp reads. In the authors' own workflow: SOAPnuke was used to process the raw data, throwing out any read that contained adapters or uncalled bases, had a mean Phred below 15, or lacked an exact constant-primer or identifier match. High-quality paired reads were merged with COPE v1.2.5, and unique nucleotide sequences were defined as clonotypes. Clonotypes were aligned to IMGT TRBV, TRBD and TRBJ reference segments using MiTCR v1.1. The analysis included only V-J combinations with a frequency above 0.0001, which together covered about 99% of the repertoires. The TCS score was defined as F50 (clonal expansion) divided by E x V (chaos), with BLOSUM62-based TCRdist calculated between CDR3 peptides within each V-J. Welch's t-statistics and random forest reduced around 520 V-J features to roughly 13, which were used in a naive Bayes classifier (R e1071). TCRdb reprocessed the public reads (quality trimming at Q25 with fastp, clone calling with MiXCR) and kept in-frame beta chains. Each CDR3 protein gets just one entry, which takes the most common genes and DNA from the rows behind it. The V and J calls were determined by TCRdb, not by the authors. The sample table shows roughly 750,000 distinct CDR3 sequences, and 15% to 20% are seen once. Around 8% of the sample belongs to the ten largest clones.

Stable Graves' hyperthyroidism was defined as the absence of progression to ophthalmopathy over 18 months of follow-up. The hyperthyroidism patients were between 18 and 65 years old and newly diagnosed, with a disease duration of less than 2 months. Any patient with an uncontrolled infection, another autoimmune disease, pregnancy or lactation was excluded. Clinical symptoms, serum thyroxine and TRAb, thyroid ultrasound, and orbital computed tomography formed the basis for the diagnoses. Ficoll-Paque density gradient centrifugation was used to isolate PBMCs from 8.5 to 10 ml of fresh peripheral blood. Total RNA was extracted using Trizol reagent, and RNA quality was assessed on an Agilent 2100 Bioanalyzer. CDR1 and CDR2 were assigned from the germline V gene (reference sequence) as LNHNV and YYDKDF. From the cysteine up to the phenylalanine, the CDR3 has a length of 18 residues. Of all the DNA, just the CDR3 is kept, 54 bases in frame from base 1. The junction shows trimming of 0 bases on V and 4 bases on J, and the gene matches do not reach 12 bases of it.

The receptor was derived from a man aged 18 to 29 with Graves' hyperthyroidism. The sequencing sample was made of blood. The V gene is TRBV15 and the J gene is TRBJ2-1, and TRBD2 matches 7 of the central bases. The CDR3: CATSREAPSGRIYNEQFF. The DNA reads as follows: TGTGCCACCAGCAGAGAAGCGCCTAGCGGAAGGATTTACAATGAGCAGTTCTTC.